One sample yielded the 27 T cell receptor beta chains listed below, sequenced in a study of blood T cell repertoires in COVID-19. Repertoires were generated with immunoSEQ multiplex PCR, while TCRdb's copy carries only in-frame clones and drops some. The table shows about 45,000 clones, with roughly 90% occurring only once. The specimen was peripheral blood. These receptor sequences come from a human donor in a cohort sampled during active COVID-19.

This chain links TRBV27 with TRBJ1-5; D is ambiguous. CDR1 is MNHEY and CDR2 is SMNVEV in the germline V gene (reference sequence). The CDR3 consists of 15 residues. Trimming took 4 bases from V and 6 from J, leaving 16 bases between them. CDR3 protein: CASSWRARGSQPQHF. CDR3 coding DNA: TGTGCCAGCAGTTGGAGGGCCCGCGGGAGTCAGCCCCAGCATTTT.

The chain links TRBV28 to TRBJ2-5; D remains unclear. CDR1 MDHEN and CDR2 SYDVKM come from the germline V gene. Deletions cut 1 base from V and 5 bases from J, with 11 bases between. The CDR3 spans 14 residues. The CDR3 region has the DNA TGTGCCAGCAGTTTATCACCCCTAGTTGAGACCCAGTACTTC. Protein product: CASSLSPLVETQYF.

This clone was detected once. CDR3 residues: CATSNEGTGGNTIYF. The CDR3 coding sequence is TGTGCCACCAGCAACGAGGGGACAGGCGGAAACACCATATATTTT. The V call is TRBV15, the J call TRBJ1-3, with 8 bases matching TRBD1. Germline V gene data show CDR1 as LNHNV and CDR2 as YYDKDF (reference sequence). The CDR3 is 15 amino acids. Trimming removed 4 bases from V and 4 bases from J; junction bases left unmatched: 6. The whole variable domain, remainder taken from reference TRBV15 and TRBJ1-3, is DAMVIQNPRYQVTQFGKPVTLSCSQTLNHNVMYWYQQKSSQAPKLLFHYYDKDFNNEADTPDNFQSRRPNTSFCFLDIRSPGLGDTAMYLCATSNEGTGGNTIYFGEGSWLTVV.

V and J are TRBV7-2 and TRBJ2-1, with 12 bases identical to TRBD2. The V segment lost 6 bases and the J segment 7 bases; nucleotides outside the gene matches: 4. CDR3 length equals 14 residues. Germline CDR1 SGHTA, CDR2 FQGNSA. The chain's CDR3 is CASRLAGGGNEQFF. Here the CDR3 DNA reads TGTGCCAGCAGACTAGCGGGAGGTGGTAATGAGCAGTTCTTC.

V and J are TRBV18 and TRBJ2-7, with a possible D match to TRBD2 (6 bases). The V end was cut by 3 bases, the J end by 7 bases, with 16 bases between. CDR3 length equals 14 residues. Per germline, CDR1 KGHSH and CDR2 LQKENI. This CDR3 is CASSPRDSNTEQYF. In nucleotides, the CDR3 is TGTGCCAGCTCACCTCGGGACTCAAACACTGAGCAGTACTTC.

This sequence joins TRBV19 and TRBJ2-7; 8 bases align to TRBD1. J gave up 2 bases and V 2 bases, and 11 bases lay outside the gene matches. The length of the CDR3 is 17 residues. CDR1 is LNHDA and CDR2 is SQIVND in the germline V gene (reference sequence). The CDR3 reads CASSIHQGAAHTYEQYF. In nucleotides, the CDR3 is TGTGCCAGTAGTATACACCAGGGGGCGGCTCATACCTACGAGCAGTACTTC.

This rearrangement joins TRBV11-2 to TRBJ2-1; D call uncertain. Looked up from germline, CDR1 is SGHAT and CDR2 is FQNNGV. The V gene lost 1 base and the J gene lost 3 bases, with 4 bases spanning the gap. The CDR3 contains 13 residues. CDR3 amino acids: CASSLASYNEQFF. The CDR3 coding sequence is TGTGCCAGCAGCTTAGCGAGCTACAATGAGCAGTTCTTC.

The genes are TRBV27 and TRBJ1-2; D gene uncertain. Germline values: CDR1 MNHEY, CDR2 SMNVEV (reference sequence). The length of the CDR3 is 15 residues. V was shortened by 6 bases and J by 2 bases, with 16 bases between the two germline ends. The CDR3 nucleotides are TGTGCCAGCAGCCCCCGGCGACTCCCCAACTATGGCTACACCTTC. It translates to CASSPRRLPNYGYTF.

The chain has TRBV30 and TRBJ1-6; no clear D. Trimming stripped 2 bases from V and 10 bases from J, with 9 bases between. The CDR3 totals 12 residues. Germline values: CDR1 GTSNPN, CDR2 SVGIG (reference sequence). The CDR3 region has the DNA TGTGCCTGGAGTAAGAGGGAATCACCCCTCCACTTT. Protein sequence: CAWSKRESPLHF.

The chain recombines TRBV10-3 with TRBJ1-2; 7 nucleotides match TRBD1. The CDR3 totals 16 residues. V dropped 3 bases and J dropped 0; count of bases not matched to a gene: 7. Per germline, CDR1 ENHRY and CDR2 SYGVKD. CDR3 sequence: CAISDETGNTNYGYTF. The CDR3 nucleotides are TGTGCCATCAGTGACGAGACAGGGAACACTAACTATGGCTACACCTTC.

This clone has just one count. The V gene is TRBV5-4, the J gene TRBJ1-2; no clear D gene. Per germline, CDR1 SGHNT and CDR2 YYREEE (reference sequence). V was trimmed by 0 bases and J by 2 bases, leaving 8 bases between them. This CDR3 has 14 amino acids. CDR3 DNA sequence: TGTGCCAGCAGCTTGGATGAGGCGAACTATGGCTACACCTTC. Translating it yields CASSLDEANYGYTF.

This clone occurred a few times. The V and J genes are TRBV6-2 or TRBV6-3 and TRBJ1-5; 9 bases are shared with TRBD1. CDR1 MNHEY and CDR2 SVGEGT come from the germline V gene. This CDR3 comprises 15 residues. Trimming at V came to 6 bases and at J to 5 bases, leaving 8 bases not matched to a gene. CDR3 in amino acids: CASSQQGAHHQPQHF. CDR3 DNA sequence: TGTGCCAGCAGCCAACAGGGGGCGCACCATCAGCCCCAGCATTTT.

This chain connects TRBV27 to TRBJ2-3; TRBD2 matches at 7 bases. With V trimmed by 5 bases and J by 10 bases, 18 bases remained unmatched. In germline, CDR1 is MNHEY, CDR2 SMNVEV (reference sequence). This CDR3 region has 16 residues. The CDR3 loop reads CASSHPPSGISSAQYF. CDR3 coding DNA: TGTGCCAGCAGTCACCCTCCAAGCGGGATCTCTTCTGCGCAGTATTTT.

This clone showed up just once. The chain recombines TRBV28 with TRBJ2-1; 7 nucleotides match TRBD2. CDR3 size: 17 residues. Germline values: CDR1 MDHEN, CDR2 SYDVKM. Trimming removed 6 bases from V and 9 bases from J; junction bases left unmatched: 20. The CDR3 sequence is CASSLVAGATLAVEQFF. The DNA for the CDR3 is TGTGCCAGCAGCTTGGTGGCGGGAGCCACCCTAGCGGTTGAGCAGTTCTTC.

The chain has TRBV5-4 and TRBJ2-3; 10 nucleotides match TRBD2. The CDR3 has 17 residues. The germline V gene has CDR1 SGHNT and CDR2 YYREEE (reference sequence). With V trimmed by 4 bases and J by 0 bases, 8 bases remained unmatched. CDR3 DNA sequence: TGTGCCAGCAGCGGAAGACTAGCGGGCCCTAGCACAGATACGCAGTATTTT. Amino acids: CASSGRLAGPSTDTQYF.

The rearrangement uses TRBV5-5 and TRBJ1-1; 8 bases fit TRBD1. CDR3 size: 16 residues. CDR1 and CDR2 from the germline V gene are SGHKS and YYEKEE (reference sequence). The junction had 8 bases not matched to a gene; V was cut back by 4 bases and J by 0 bases. The CDR3: CASSPNPDRVNTEAFF. The CDR3 DNA reads TGTGCCAGCAGCCCCAACCCGGACAGGGTGAACACTGAAGCTTTCTTT.

The chain recombines TRBV18 with TRBJ1-5, with D possibly matching TRBD1 (6 bases). Germline CDR1 and CDR2: KGHSH and LQKENI. With 3 bases removed from V and 7 bases from J, the gap between germline ends came to 16 bases. The CDR3 is made up of 15 amino acids. CDR3 sequence reads: CASSPDTNRAQPQHF. The DNA for the CDR3 is TGTGCCAGCTCACCGGATACCAACAGGGCGCAGCCCCAGCATTTT.

This chain links TRBV3-1 (or the pseudogene TRBV3-2) with TRBJ2-3; D possibly corresponds to TRBD2 (6 bases). The CDR3 sequence is 13 residues long. Germline V CDR1 and CDR2: LGHDT, YNNKEL (reference sequence). Trimming took 8 bases from V and 8 from J, leaving 17 bases between them. The CDR3 here is CASENWTTRTQYF. The DNA for the CDR3 is TGTGCCAGCGAAAACTGGACTACGCGTACGCAGTATTTT.

The chain recombines TRBV3-1 (or the pseudogene TRBV3-2) with TRBJ1-2; possible D gene TRBD1, 5 bases. The V end was cut by 6 bases, the J end by 0 bases, with 8 bases between. The V gene's germline CDR1 is LGHDT and CDR2 YNNKEL (reference sequence). The CDR3 is 13 residues long. The CDR3, as DNA: TGTGCCAGCAGACCCAGGGCTAACTATGGCTACACCTTC. Its translation is CASRPRANYGYTF.

The rearrangement uses TRBV30 and TRBJ1-6; D is undetermined. The CDR3 has 16 amino acids. Germline CDR1 and CDR2: GTSNPN and SVGIG (reference sequence). With 3 bases removed from V and 6 bases from J, the gap between germline ends came to 18 bases. The CDR3 loop reads CAWSDRERSPNSPLHF. CDR3 nucleotides: TGTGCCTGGAGCGATAGGGAGCGCTCTCCTAATTCACCCCTCCACTTT.

The chain is built from TRBV7-2 and TRBJ2-1, with 8 positions matching TRBD2. The CDR3 contains 14 residues. Looked up from germline, CDR1 is SGHTA and CDR2 is FQGNSA. Losses at the gene ends were 8 bases for V and 6 bases for J; bases not matched to a gene: 9. The CDR3 region is CASHRFGGGNEQFF. CDR3 nucleotide sequence: TGTGCCAGCCACCGTTTCGGGGGGGGCAATGAGCAGTTCTTC.

The chain uses TRBV30 and TRBJ1-2; tentatively, D is TRBD1 (6 bases). Per the germline V gene, CDR1 is GTSNPN and CDR2 is SVGIG (reference sequence). Trimming cost V 6 bases and J 4 bases, with 12 bases left between them. The CDR3 is 12 residues long. The chain's CDR3 is CACGGRGYGYTF. DNA of the CDR3: TGTGCCTGCGGGGGGCGCGGCTATGGCTACACCTTC.

A note on this clone: The sample carries other DNA sequences with the same CDR3. This chain links TRBV7-2 with TRBJ2-2; D call uncertain. The germline CDR1 and CDR2 sequences are SGHTA and FQGNSA. CDR3 length: 15 amino acids. V dropped 5 bases and J dropped 6 bases, with 16 bases sitting between them. CDR3 nucleotides: TGTGCCAGCAGCGCCTCTAGAGGCCGCGCCGGGGAGCTGTTTTTT. Translation gives CASSASRGRAGELFF.

This clone was detected once. The chain uses TRBV4-3 and TRBJ2-5; D perhaps matches TRBD2 (6 bases). V was clipped by 0 bases and J by 2 bases, with 7 bases between them. This CDR3 contains 14 residues. From germline, CDR1 is LGHNA and CDR2 YSLEER. CDR3 coding DNA: TGCGCCAGCAGCCAAGACCGGGGGCAAGAGACCCAGTACTTC. As protein: CASSQDRGQETQYF.

This chain joins TRBV9 and TRBJ2-7, with D perhaps matching TRBD2 (6 bases). The V gene's germline CDR1 is SGDLS and CDR2 YYNGEE. The CDR3 length is 14 residues. With 4 bases removed from V and 3 bases from J, the gap between germline ends came to 14 bases. CDR3 DNA: TGTGCCAGCAGCCCCCCCGGGAGTCACTACGAGCAGTACTTC. It is translated as CASSPPGSHYEQYF.

This sequence joins TRBV7-2 and TRBJ2-7, with a weak D call TRBD2 (5 bases). Trimming cost V 3 bases and J 7 bases, with 13 bases left between them. This CDR3 contains 13 residues. Germline CDR1 is SGHTA and CDR2 is FQGNSA. The CDR3 coding sequence is TGTGCCAGCAGCTTCGAACCCAGCGGAGAGCAGTACTTC. It translates to CASSFEPSGEQYF. The full variable domain, completed using reference TRBV7-2 and TRBJ2-7, is GAGVSQSPSNKVTEKGKDVELRCDPISGHTALYWYRQSLGQGLEFLIYFQGNSAPDKSGLPSDRFSAERTGGSVSTLTIQRTQQEDSAVYLCASSFEPSGEQYFGPGTRLTVT.

The chain has TRBV9 and TRBJ1-2; TRBD1 agrees at 12 bases. The CDR3 runs 15 residues. Trimming took 2 bases from V and 2 from J; bases not matched to a gene: 1. Germline-derived CDR1 and CDR2 are SGDLS and YYNGEE. Here the CDR3 DNA reads TGTGCCAGCAGCGTGGGACAGGGGGCGAACTATGGCTACACCTTC. Encoded protein: CASSVGQGANYGYTF. Complete variable domain (other parts from reference TRBV9 and TRBJ1-2): DSGVTQTPKHLITATGQRVTLRCSPRSGDLSVYWYQQSLDQGLQFLIQYYNGEERAKGNILERFSAQQFPDLHSELNLSSLELGDSALYFCASSVGQGANYGYTFGSGTRLTVV.